These 16 T cell receptor beta chains were all obtained from the same sample, sequenced in a study of preoperative IRX-2 immunotherapy in early breast cancer. The treatment denotes: preoperative locoregional IRX-2 cytokine immunotherapy. This table comes from immunoSEQ multiplex PCR, and its TCRdb copy is limited to in-frame clones, with some not included. The data show around 60,000 clones, approximately 95% seen once. The sample was collected from a patient treated with IRX-2 immunotherapy. The receptor source for this set is a human donor with breast cancer.

V gene TRBV5-4 combines with J gene TRBJ1-2; D gene unclear. Trimming shortened V by 2 bases and J by 3 bases, and 8 bases separated the two germline ends. The CDR3 has 13 residues. Germline CDR1 reads SGHNT; CDR2 reads YYREEE (reference sequence). The CDR3 reads CASSFAGDYGYTF. Here the CDR3 DNA reads TGTGCCAGCAGCTTCGCAGGCGACTATGGCTACACCTTC.

The rearrangement uses TRBV7-2 and TRBJ2-7, with D hard to call. The ends were cut back, 3 bases at V and 0 bases at J, with 9 bases in the middle. This CDR3 is built from 14 residues. The germline V gene encodes CDR1 SGHTA and CDR2 FQGNSA. Here the CDR3 reads CASSLSVSSYEQYF. The CDR3 DNA reads TGTGCCAGCAGCTTGTCGGTTAGCTCCTACGAGCAGTACTTC.

The CDR3 region is CASNLGAGNSPLHF. The CDR3 DNA reads TGTGCCAGCAACCTAGGGGCAGGGAATTCACCCCTCCACTTT. V is TRBV9 and J is TRBJ1-6; possible D gene TRBD1, 5 bases. The germline V gene has CDR1 SGDLS and CDR2 YYNGEE. The V and J ends lost 6 bases and 7 bases respectively, with 14 bases between them. The CDR3 has 14 amino acids.

The chain employs TRBV7-9 and TRBJ1-1, with D tentatively TRBD1 (6 bases). V dropped 2 bases and J dropped 6 bases, with 13 bases sitting between them. Per the germline V gene, CDR1 is SEHNR and CDR2 is FQNEAQ (reference sequence). This CDR3 region has 14 residues. DNA for the CDR3: TGTGCCAGCAGCTTAAGGGGCGAGGGGGCTGAAGCTTTCTTT. This encodes CASSLRGEGAEAFF.

This chain connects TRBV19 to TRBJ2-3, with 9 bases lining up with TRBD1. Losses at the gene ends were 0 bases for V and 3 bases for J; bases not matched to a gene: 1. Germline assignment: CDR1 LNHDA and CDR2 SQIVND (reference sequence). This CDR3 is built from 15 residues. The CDR3: CASSIETGGTDTQYF. The CDR3, as DNA: TGTGCCAGTAGTATAGAGACAGGGGGGACAGATACGCAGTATTTT.

The CDR3 here is CASRQGAGGETQYF. In DNA, the CDR3 is TGCGCCAGCAGACAGGGGGCCGGAGGGGAGACCCAGTACTTC. V is TRBV4-1 and J is TRBJ2-5; TRBD1 matches at 9 bases. The V segment lost 6 bases and the J segment 5 bases; nucleotides outside the gene matches: 7. The germline V gene encodes CDR1 MGHRA and CDR2 YSYEKL. The CDR3 sequence is 14 residues long.

The V call is TRBV5-5, the J call TRBJ2-2; D perhaps matches TRBD1 (5 bases). CDR1 is SGHKS and CDR2 is YYEKEE in the germline V gene (reference sequence). The CDR3 totals 17 residues. V lost 4 bases and J lost 0, with 16 bases in between. In DNA form, the CDR3 reads TGTGCCAGCAGCCTGCCCTTGGACACATCGAACACCGGGGAGCTGTTTTTT. Encoded protein: CASSLPLDTSNTGELFF.

The chain recombines TRBV11-2 with TRBJ2-5, with D unclear. The CDR3 runs to 13 residues. Trimming pared 5 bases from V and 4 bases from J, leaving 11 bases between. Looked up from germline, CDR1 is SGHAT and CDR2 is FQNNGV. The CDR3 DNA is TGTGCCAGCAGCCCGCCCGAAGGAGAGACCCAGTACTTC. Encoded protein: CASSPPEGETQYF.

This rearrangement joins TRBV2 to TRBJ1-2; a weak D match, TRBD1 (5 bases). Germline values: CDR1 SNHLY, CDR2 FYNNEI. The CDR3 has 15 amino acids. V gave up 6 bases and J gave up 2 bases, with 16 bases separating them. CDR3 sequence (DNA): TGTGCCAGCAGCCCTGTGGGGGTACCAAACTATGGCTACACCTTC. This codes for CASSPVGVPNYGYTF.

This rearrangement joins TRBV6-6 to TRBJ1-5; TRBD1 might be the D (5 bases). Germline CDR1 reads MNHNY; CDR2 reads SVGAGI (reference sequence). V lost 4 bases and J lost 5, with 9 bases in between. The CDR3 loop spans 13 amino acids. CDR3 in amino acids: CASSLQGYQPQHF. As DNA, the CDR3 is TGTGCCAGCAGTTTGCAGGGATATCAGCCCCAGCATTTT.

The chain uses TRBV11-2 and TRBJ2-3, with unresolved D. V lost 1 base to trimming and J lost 8 bases, with 4 bases between them. CDR3 length: 11 amino acids. Looked up from germline, CDR1 is SGHAT and CDR2 is FQNNGV. The CDR3 reads CASSLGGTQYF. CDR3 nucleotide sequence: TGTGCCAGCAGCTTAGGAGGTACGCAGTATTTT.

The V and J genes are TRBV4-3 and TRBJ2-1, with D maybe TRBD2 (5 bases). The CDR3 extends over 13 amino acids. Trimming removed 4 bases from V and 7 bases from J, with 11 bases in between. The germline V gene has CDR1 LGHNA and CDR2 YSLEER. The CDR3 reads CASSLYGINEQFF. As DNA, the CDR3 is TGCGCCAGCAGCCTATACGGGATTAATGAGCAGTTCTTC.

The rearrangement joins TRBV6-1 to TRBJ2-7, with D perhaps matching TRBD1 (5 bases). This CDR3 spans 15 amino acids. V lost 6 bases to trimming and J lost 4 bases, with 19 bases between them. Germline assignment: CDR1 MNHNS and CDR2 SASEGT. The CDR3 spells CASRYPPTGHYEQYF. The CDR3 region has the DNA TGTGCCAGCAGATACCCACCAACCGGACATTACGAGCAGTACTTC.

The chain has TRBV11-2 and TRBJ1-3, with D possibly being TRBD1 (6 bases). CDR1 is SGHAT, CDR2 FQNNGV, per germline. The V end was cut by 11 bases, the J end by 0 bases, with 20 bases between. CDR3 length: 16 residues. CDR3 protein: CASKAPGTLSGNTIYF. The CDR3 DNA reads TGTGCCTCCAAGGCCCCCGGGACACTCTCTGGAAACACCATATATTTT.

V usage is TRBV6-6 and J usage is TRBJ1-5; no clear D. Trimming took off 4 bases at V and 0 bases at J, with 10 bases between the two ends. Germline lookup yields CDR1 MNHNY and CDR2 SVGAGI (reference sequence). The CDR3 runs 15 residues. This CDR3 reads CASSSLPASNQPQHF. CDR3 sequence (DNA): TGTGCCAGCAGTTCGCTTCCAGCTAGCAATCAGCCCCAGCATTTT.

The chain has TRBV4-2 and TRBJ1-5, with D unresolved. In germline, CDR1 is LGHNA, CDR2 YNFKEQ. There are 13 residues in the CDR3. Trimming removed 0 bases from V and 7 bases from J, with 7 bases in between. The CDR3 is CASSQDGEQPQHF. The CDR3 DNA follows: TGTGCCAGCAGCCAAGATGGGGAGCAGCCCCAGCATTTT.